Listed below are T cell receptor beta chains from one sample, sequenced in a study of Graves' ophthalmopathy and Graves' hyperthyroidism. TCRdb analysed the multiplex PCR reads with MiXCR anew, one entry per CDR3 protein. The table shows over a million distinct CDR3 sequences, with roughly 35% occurring only once. Sequencing was performed on peripheral blood or thyroid tissue (not recorded which). These receptor sequences come from an adult man with Graves' hyperthyroidism. CDR3s leave out the opening cysteine and the closing phenylalanine or tryptophan. The order of the fields is V gene, CDR3 protein.

TRBV7-9 ASSTGQGVYNSPLH
TRBV20-1 SACQTGLYGYT
TRBV7-9 ASSRTPGGGTSPLH
TRBV29-1 SVDSTNTGELF
TRBV29-1 SVDRGTGNYEQY
TRBV12-3/TRBV12-4 ASRTGMDTGELF
TRBV19 ASTRTGAYGYT
TRBV29-1 RDRTGVKQY
TRBV6-5 ASTPEARNYGYT
TRBV10-2 ASRAGGRETQY